These T cell receptor beta chains were read from a single sample in a study of radiation and T cells in renal cell carcinoma. Profiled with immunoSEQ multiplex PCR; TCRdb holds only in-frame clones, not every one. Seen here are around 16,000 clones, roughly 50% observed once, and the top ten hold 11%. This specimen was tumor tissue, taken from a patient whose treatment was nephrectomy without radiotherapy. The origin of the receptors is a man aged 45-60 years with renal cell carcinoma. The CDR3 runs from the conserved cysteine through the conserved F or W. The D gene is left open where the match is weak. Clone size, where shown, is once, few, many, or a class for clones that have expanded.

>.|TRBJ2-3|TRBV7-2|TRBD1
TGTGCCAGCGGACAGGGACTCACTTCTAGCACAGATACGCAGTATTTT
CASGQGLTSSTDTQYF
>many|TRBJ2-1|TRBV28|TRBD2
TGTGCCAGCATAGCGGGGGGGCTGTACAATGAGCAGTTCTTC
CASIAGGLYNEQFF
>.|TRBJ2-2|TRBV6-5|.
TGTGCCAGCAGTTACTGGGCCTCCACCGGGGAGCTGTTTTTT
CASSYWASTGELFF
>.|TRBJ2-7|TRBV5-6|TRBD1
TGTGCCAGCAGCCAGGACAGGGGATTGCACGAGCAGTACTTC
CASSQDRGLHEQYF
>.|TRBJ1-1|TRBV14|TRBD1
TGTGCCAGCAGCCAAGCCAGGGGGATGAACACTGAAGCTTTCTTT
CASSQARGMNTEAFF
>few|TRBJ1-3|TRBV4-1|.
TGCGCCAGCAGCCATTCTGGGCAGGGAAACACCATATATTTT
CASSHSGQGNTIYF
>many|TRBJ2-1|TRBV29-1|TRBD2
TGCAGCGTTGGAGTAGCGGGCTACAATGAGCAGTTCTTC
CSVGVAGYNEQFF
>.|TRBJ2-3|TRBV4-1|.
TGCGCCGCCTCCGGGGTTGACACAGATACGCAGTATTTT
CAASGVDTDTQYF
>few|TRBJ1-5|TRBV7-2|.
TGTGCCAGCAGCTTAGGGACAGCCTATAGCAATCAGCCCCAGCATTTT
CASSLGTAYSNQPQHF
>.|TRBJ1-1|TRBV10-3|.
TGTGCCATCAGTGAGTCTAGGGACTTCACTGAAGCTTTCTTT
CAISESRDFTEAFF
>.|TRBJ2-7|TRBV4-1|TRBD1
TGCGCCAGCAGCCAACCATTTACAGGGGGCATCGAGCAGTACTTC
CASSQPFTGGIEQYF
>few|TRBJ1-1|TRBV14|.
TGTGCCAGCAGCCAAAGGACGGGGGCAGGAACTGAAGCTTTCTTT
CASSQRTGAGTEAFF
>.|TRBJ2-2|TRBV6-1|TRBD1
TGTGCCAGCAGTGAAGCGACAGGGGGGTTCAACACCGGGGAGCTGTTTTTT
CASSEATGGFNTGELFF
>few|TRBJ1-2|TRBV30|.
TGTGCCTGGAGGCCAGGGGAATATGGCTACACCTTC
CAWRPGEYGYTF
>many|TRBJ2-1|TRBV27|.
TGTGCCAGCAGTAGGGACACCTTCTCAGGGCAGTTCTTC
CASSRDTFSGQFF
>many|TRBJ2-7|TRBV4-2|.
TGTGCCAGCAGCCAAGCCAGCTACGAGCAGTACTTC
CASSQASYEQYF
>.|TRBJ2-7|TRBV4-1|.
TGCGCCAGCAGCACACGGGACGGTTACTCCTACGAGCAGTACTTC
CASSTRDGYSYEQYF
>.|TRBJ1-5|TRBV28|.
TGTGCCAGCAGTTTAGCAGGGTACAATCAGCCCCAGCATTTT
CASSLAGYNQPQHF
>.|TRBJ1-5|TRBV19|.
TGTGCCAGTAGTCAAACAACAAACCTGGTTGATCAGCCCCAGCATTTT
CASSQTTNLVDQPQHF
>.|TRBJ2-6|TRBV7-9|.
TGTGCCAGCAGCTTAGTGCTGGCGGGGGCCAACGTCCTGACTTTC
CASSLVLAGANVLTF
>.|TRBJ2-3|TRBV5-3|TRBD2
TGTGCCAGAAGCTCGCGGACTAGCGGGGGAGGAGATACGCAGTATTTT
CARSSRTSGGGDTQYF
>.|TRBJ2-1|TRBV4-3|.
TGCGCCAGCAGCCAAGACCCTAGGAGCTCCTACAATGAGCAGTTCTTC
CASSQDPRSSYNEQFF
>.|TRBJ2-1|TRBV6-1|.
TGTGCCAGCAGTGAACTAACGGTTCTCAATGAGCAGTTCTTC
CASSELTVLNEQFF
>.|TRBJ1-4|TRBV28|TRBD1
TGTGCCAGCAGTTTACCAGGGGGCGATGAAAAACTGTTTTTT
CASSLPGGDEKLFF
>.|TRBJ2-3|TRBV5-6|.
TGTGCCAGCAGGCGGTTGGCGCTTGGCACAGATACGCAGTATTTT
CASRRLALGTDTQYF
>.|TRBJ1-6|TRBV19|TRBD1
TGTGCCAGTACCCCGAGCGGGACAGGGACTTGGGGCCTCCACTTT
CASTPSGTGTWGLHF
>.|TRBJ1-5|TRBV28|.
TGTGCCAGCAGTTTTATATCCTCGGGACTGTTATCAGTTAGGCCCCAGCATTTT
CASSFISSGLLSVRPQHF
>few|TRBJ1-2|TRBV5-1|.
TGCGCCAGCAGCTCGACAGGAAATTATGGCTACACCTTC
CASSSTGNYGYTF
>large|TRBJ1-1|TRBV28|TRBD1
TGTGCCAGCAGTTTATTTGGGACAGGGATCAACACTGAAGCTTTCTTT
CASSLFGTGINTEAFF
>.|TRBJ2-6|TRBV5-1|TRBD1
TGCGCCAGCAGCTCGAGCCCGGGACAGTTCAACGTCCTGACTTTC
CASSSSPGQFNVLTF
>.|TRBJ2-5|TRBV6-5|.
TGTGCCACCGCTAAGCCCCAAGAGACCCAGTACTTC
CATAKPQETQYF
>.|TRBJ2-3|TRBV6-5|TRBD2
TGTGCCAGCAGTTCCCTCTTAGCGGGGGCAGATACGCAGTATTTT
CASSSLLAGADTQYF
>.|TRBJ2-1|TRBV15|.
TGTGCCACCAGCAGAGAATTAGGGAGGTATGAGCAGTTCTTC
CATSRELGRYEQFF
>.|TRBJ2-3|TRBV6-5|.
TGTGCCAGCAGTTACTGGGGGGCAGATACGCAGTATTTT
CASSYWGADTQYF
>.|TRBJ2-5|TRBV5-8|TRBD1
TGTGCCAGCAGCTGGGACGGACAGGGGTCCCAAGAGACCCAGTACTTC
CASSWDGQGSQETQYF
>medium-sized|TRBJ2-5|TRBV7-8|.
TGTGCCAGCTCCCCCGGGGAGACCCAGTACTTC
CASSPGETQYF
>.|TRBJ2-7|TRBV30|TRBD1
TGTGCCTGGAACAGGGGGAAGTCCTACGAGCAGTACTTC
CAWNRGKSYEQYF
>.|TRBJ1-2|TRBV27|.
TGTGCCAGCACCCCAAGCAAGGGTAATTCCTATGGCTACACCTTC
CASTPSKGNSYGYTF
>few|TRBJ2-7|TRBV7-2|TRBD2
TGTGCCAGCAGCTTAGCGGGTAGCGGGGGGGCCAGCTCCTACGAGCAGTACTTC
CASSLAGSGGASSYEQYF
>.|TRBJ2-1|TRBV14|TRBD2
TGTGCCAGCAGCCAGGGGGGACTAGCGGGCAATGAGCAGTTCTTC
CASSQGGLAGNEQFF
>.|TRBJ2-3|TRBV30|TRBD2
TGTGCCTGGAGTAGTGATAGCGGGAAGGGCACAGATACGCAGTATTTT
CAWSSDSGKGTDTQYF